Each of the 27 T cell receptor beta chains below was sequenced from the same sample in a study of tumor-infiltrating lymphocytes in primary liver carcinoma. A constant-region primer primed TCR beta cDNA synthesis from 400 to 550 ng of total RNA. Three-round nested multiplex PCR performed with slightly modified ARM-PCR produced the TCR beta libraries. Each of the first two PCR rounds ran roughly 9 cycles with TRBV1-TRBV30 forward and C-beta reverse primers. TCRdb processed the multiplex PCR reads anew with MiXCR; each CDR3 protein has one entry. The data contain roughly 86,000 distinct CDR3 sequences, around 68% of them seen just once; the ten biggest clones take up around 30%. Taking roughly 20-34 mg of unsorted bulk tissue, the authors co-extracted RNA and DNA. The sequenced sample was tumor-adjacent normal liver tissue. The receptors were sampled from a man aged 35-49 years with primary liver carcinoma and hepatitis B virus infection.

The chain joins TRBV12-5 to TRBJ1-1, with D possibly TRBD1 on 6 matching bases. Germline V gene lookup returns CDR1 LGHNT and CDR2 FRNRAP. CDR3 size: 12 residues. V was trimmed by 1 base and J by 13 bases, leaving 13 bases between them. CDR3 bases: TGTGCTAGTGGTTTGGAACAGGGAAAAGTTTTCTTT. Translating gives CASGLEQGKVFF.

This clonotype occurred many times. The CDR3 sequence: CASSQDLGGSLPEQFF. The CDR3 DNA reads as TGTGCCAGCAGCCAAGACCTCGGCGGGAGTCTTCCTGAGCAGTTCTTC. V gene TRBV4-2 combines with J gene TRBJ2-1; 7 bases are shared with TRBD2. Per the germline V gene, CDR1 is LGHNA and CDR2 is YNFKEQ. The trim removed 0 bases at V and 9 bases at J, leaving 11 bases unmatched. This CDR3 has 16 amino acids.

Note on this clonotype: This may come from a read error, since a much larger clone is one base off. The rearrangement joins TRBV29-1 to TRBJ2-7, with 8 nucleotides matching TRBD1. The CDR3 consists of 14 residues. Looked up from germline, CDR1 is SQVTM and CDR2 is ANQGSEA. As DNA, the CDR3 is TGCAGCCTTGAATCGGCAGGGGGCAGGTACGAGCAGTACTTC. It encodes CSLESAGGRYEQYF.

This clonotype was recorded at least ten times. The V gene is TRBV4-1, the J gene TRBJ2-3; 10 positions agree with TRBD2. The CDR3 runs to 17 residues. Losses at the gene ends were 6 bases for V and 2 bases for J; bases not matched to a gene: 11. Germline V CDR1 and CDR2: MGHRA, YSYEKL. The CDR3 DNA sequence: TGCGCCAGCAGTCGGGCTAGCGGGAGCTCAAACACAGATACGCAGTATTTT. Translated: CASSRASGSSNTDTQYF.

This clonotype has a handful of counts. Compared with germline, one end of the junction differs, possibly owing to a read error. The rearrangement uses TRBV7-9 and TRBJ2-5; the match to TRBD2 covers 10 bases. The germline V gene has CDR1 SEHNR and CDR2 FQNEAQ (reference sequence). The CDR3 is 14 amino acids. The CDR3 DNA is TGTGCCAGCAGCCCTAGCGGGAGAATTGAGACCCTGTACTTC. Translating gives CASSPSGRIETLYF.

This clonotype was observed many times. This chain uses TRBV12-3 or TRBV12-4 with TRBJ2-1, with a possible D match to TRBD1 (6 bases). The germline V and J ends were trimmed by 3 bases and 7 bases, with 16 bases remaining between them. This CDR3 spans 15 amino acids. The CDR3 protein is CASSFMPGVANEQFF. The CDR3 DNA sequence: TGTGCCAGCAGTTTTATGCCAGGGGTGGCGAATGAGCAGTTCTTC.

About this clonotype itself: Mismatch with germline at one junction end may stem from a read error. The chain carries TRBV14 and TRBJ2-4; no reliable D call. In germline, CDR1 is SGHDN, CDR2 FVKESK. The CDR3 has 13 amino acids. CDR3 region: CTSSQDIRNIQYF. Written as DNA, the CDR3 is TGTACCAGCAGCCAAGATATCAGAAACATTCAGTACTTC.

V is TRBV11-2 and J is TRBJ2-5; D ambiguous. The CDR3 consists of 15 residues. From germline, CDR1 is SGHAT and CDR2 FQNNGV. Trimming left V 1 base short and J 4 bases short, with 13 bases between. CDR3 region: CASSLGRTERETQYF. DNA of the CDR3: TGTGCCAGCAGCTTAGGGCGCACAGAGCGAGAGACCCAGTACTTC.

On this clonotype: The junction departs from germline at one end; a sequencing error may be responsible. The rearrangement joins TRBV7-7 to TRBJ2-7; 9 nucleotides line up with TRBD1. The CDR3 length is 13 residues. Germline V gene data show CDR1 as SSHAT and CDR2 as FNYEAQ (reference sequence). In DNA, the CDR3 is TGTGCTAGCAGCGCGGGGACAGGGCTTGAGCAGTACTTT. Translating gives CASSAGTGLEQYF. The entire variable domain, with the rest obtained from reference TRBV7-7 and TRBJ2-7, is as follows: GAGVSQSPRYKVTKRGQDVTLRCDPISSHATLYWYQQALGQGPEFLTYFNYEAQPDKSGLPSDRFSAERPEGSISTLTIQRTEQRDSAMYRCASSAGTGLEQYFGPGTRLTVT.

Many counts were recorded for this clonotype. The V call is TRBV30, the J call TRBJ2-7; 7 nucleotides line up with TRBD1. CDR3 length: 12 residues. The germline CDR1 and CDR2 sequences are GTSNPN and SVGIG (reference sequence). The V and J ends lost 3 bases and 6 bases, in that order; junction bases with no gene match: 5. The CDR3 DNA reads as TGTGCCTGGAGGACACAGGGGAGCGAGCAGTACTTC. Its translation is CAWRTQGSEQYF.

The chain recombines TRBV7-8 with TRBJ1-5; D is possibly TRBD1 (5 bases). The CDR3 is 14 residues long. Germline assignment: CDR1 SGHVS and CDR2 FQNEAQ. The germline V and J ends were trimmed by 2 bases and 12 bases, with 17 bases remaining between them. The CDR3 sequence: CASSLTAGGFSQHF. In nucleotides, the CDR3 is TGTGCCAGCAGCTTAACTGCGGGGGGGTTCAGCCAGCATTTT.

For this clonotype: This clone may be a read error of a much larger clone one base away. The V gene is TRBV6-1, the J gene TRBJ2-1; a weak D match, TRBD2 (5 bases). CDR1 is MNHNS, CDR2 SASEGT, per germline. CDR3 length: 13 residues. The CDR3 DNA reads as TGTGCCGGCAGAGGGTCCCCTCGTAATGAGCAGTTCTTC. As protein: CAGRGSPRNEQFF.

In this sample, this clonotype turned up many times. V gene TRBV10-2 combines with J gene TRBJ2-5, with 9 bases matching TRBD1. The CDR3 has 14 residues. J was trimmed by 1 base and V by 5 bases; bases with no gene match: 2. Germline CDR1 WSHSY, CDR2 SAAADI. The CDR3: CASSRTGVQETQYF. Written as DNA, the CDR3 is TGCGCCAGCAGTAGGACAGGGGTCCAAGAGACCCAGTACTTC.

This clonotype was found once. The CDR3 does not close with the conserved phenylalanine or tryptophan, likely indicating a read error. V and J are TRBV29-1 and TRBJ2-1; D is perhaps TRBD2 (5 bases). Germline V CDR1 and CDR2: SQVTM, ANQGSEA. The V end was cut by 5 bases, the J end by 5 bases, with 13 bases between. The CDR3 totals 13 residues. The DNA for the CDR3 is TGCAGCGTTTGCGGGTTAAACCACAATGAGCAGTTCCTC. This sequence encodes CSVCGLNHNEQFL.

CDR3 DNA sequence: TGTGCCACCAGTGATTTGCGCCGGGACAGGGGGGACAATGAGCAGTTCTTC. The encoded protein is CATSDLRRDRGDNEQFF. J is TRBJ2-1 and V is TRBV24-1, with 11 bases lining up with TRBD1. V trimming: 0 bases; J trimming: 5 bases; junction bases outside the gene matches: 5. This CDR3 has 17 amino acids. Germline V lookup: CDR1 KGHDR, CDR2 SFDVKD.

Comments on this clonotype: A much larger clone differs by one base, so this may be a read error. This rearrangement joins TRBV29-1 to TRBJ2-1, with 11 bases aligning to TRBD2. The CDR3 totals 15 residues. From germline, CDR1 is SQVTM and CDR2 ANQGSEA. CDR3 DNA: TGCAGCGTAGGGCCCTGGCTAGCGGGAGGCGATGAGCGGCTCTTC. Residues: CSVGPWLAGGDERLF.

Remarks on this clonotype: This may stem from a read error, because a much larger clone lies one nucleotide away. In this CDR3 the conserved last residue, phenylalanine or tryptophan, is missing, so a read error is likely. This chain links TRBV6-1 with TRBJ1-2, with unresolved D. Germline V CDR1 and CDR2: MNHNS, SASEGT. The CDR3 is 13 residues long. Trimming cost V 3 bases and J 6 bases, with 11 bases left between them. DNA for the CDR3: TGTGCCAGCAGTGAGGACCAACCCGATGGCTACACCTCC. Translating it yields CASSEDQPDGYTS.

A word on this clonotype: Likely a read error: the CDR3 ends without its conserved phenylalanine or tryptophan. The chain has TRBV12-3 or TRBV12-4 and TRBJ2-2; no clear D gene. This CDR3 region has 13 residues. The CDR3 is CTSSLSNTGELFY. CDR3 coding DNA: TGTACCAGCAGTCTCTCGAACACCGGGGAGCTGTTTTAT.

This clonotype was detected only once. An end of the junction differs from the germline gene, which may be a read error. The chain links TRBV11-1 to TRBJ2-5, with 7 bases that match TRBD1. Germline V gives CDR1 SGHAT, CDR2 FQDESV (reference sequence). The CDR3 runs to 13 residues. CDR3 bases: TGCGCCAGCAGTCAGGGACAGAAAGAGACCCAGTGCTTC. It specifies CASSQGQKETQCF.

With regard to this clonotype: Compared with germline, one end of the junction differs, possibly owing to a read error. The chain joins TRBV7-9 to TRBJ2-1; 10 positions match TRBD2. CDR1 and CDR2 (germline): SEHNR, FQNEAQ (reference sequence). This CDR3 is 16 amino acids long. CDR3 DNA: TGTACCAGCAGCCCGCGAGCGGGAGGGTTTTCCGATGAGCGGTTCTTC. Translation: CTSSPRAGGFSDERFF.

This clonotype has ten or more counts. The J gene is TRBJ2-3, the V gene TRBV29-1; TRBD2 matches at 7 bases. The CDR3 consists of 14 residues. Germline V CDR1 and CDR2: SQVTM, ANQGSEA. After removal of 4 bases from V and 2 bases from J, the junction contained 6 bases not matched to a gene. The CDR3 reads CSVGASGDTDTQYF. The CDR3 DNA reads TGCAGCGTTGGGGCTAGCGGCGACACAGATACGCAGTATTTT.

Comment on this clonotype: Possible read error: a much larger clone is one base away. The CDR3 bases are TGCGCCAGCAGCTTGGACGCATACACTGAAGCTTCCTTT. Translation gives CASSLDAYTEASF. The chain carries TRBV5-1 and TRBJ1-1; D uncertain. From germline, CDR1 is SGHRS and CDR2 YFSETQ. The CDR3 runs to 13 residues.

This clonotype was seen ten or more times. The V and J genes are TRBV6-5 and TRBJ2-3; tentatively, D is TRBD2 (6 bases). Trimming left V 0 bases short and J 5 bases short, with 12 bases between. This CDR3 spans 15 amino acids. The germline gives CDR1 MNHEY, CDR2 SVGAGI. The CDR3 sequence is CASSYSGGTGDTQYF. DNA for the CDR3: TGTGCCAGCAGTTACTCGGGCGGGACTGGAGATACGCAGTATTTT.

Points on this clonotype: One junction end disagrees with the germline gene, perhaps due to a read error. The chain employs TRBV6-1 and TRBJ2-2, with D perhaps TRBD2 (6 bases). Germline V gives CDR1 MNHNS, CDR2 SASEGT. This CDR3 is built from 16 residues. This CDR3 is CPSSQVRRANTGGLFF. In DNA, the CDR3 is TGTCCCAGCAGCCAGGTTAGGCGGGCGAACACCGGGGGGCTGTTTTTT.

On this clonotype: It is likely a read error, because the conserved phenylalanine at the end of the CDR3 is missing. The CDR3 spells CASSASPGLADGITDTQYL. The CDR3 bases are TGTGCCAGCAGTGCGTCTCCGGGACTAGCGGACGGAATAACAGATACGCAGTATCTT. V and J are TRBV12-3 or TRBV12-4 and TRBJ2-3, with 11 bases lining up with TRBD2. The J segment lost 3 bases and the V segment lost 5 bases, leaving 16 bases of the junction unmatched. This CDR3 has 19 amino acids.

About this clonotype itself: This could be a read error, since a much larger clone is one nucleotide away. The CDR3 end shows no conserved phenylalanine or tryptophan, and so a read error is likely. This chain links TRBV7-8 with TRBJ2-7, with 7 bases that match TRBD2. The germline gives CDR1 SGHVS, CDR2 FQNEAQ. This CDR3 spans 15 amino acids. J gave up 6 bases and V 1 base, and 9 bases lay outside the gene matches. This chain's CDR3 is CASSLDRREWGEQYY. CDR3 coding DNA: TGTGCCAGCAGCTTAGACAGGCGGGAGTGGGGCGAGCAGTACTAC.

Concerning this clonotype itself: An end of the junction does not agree with germline; a read error may underlie this. The chain couples TRBV6-5 to TRBJ2-7; D is perhaps TRBD2 (6 bases). The CDR3 is made up of 15 amino acids. Germline CDR1 is MNHEY and CDR2 is SVGAGI. The CDR3 sequence: CVSSYLTEGTYEQYF. CDR3 bases: TGTGTCAGCAGTTACTTAACGGAGGGGACGTACGAGCAGTACTTC.